These 2 T cell receptor beta chains came from one sample sequenced in a study of molecular identifiers for immune sequencing clone quantification. TCRdb independently ran MiXCR on the PCR reads; one entry per CDR3 protein. This sample yields approximately 90,000 distinct CDR3 sequences, of which about 24% are seen a single time; approximately 0.91% belongs to the top ten. The sequenced sample consisted of naive CD8+ T cells from blood, with Jurkat cell RNA spiked in. Subset here: FACS-sorted CD8+CD4-CCR7+CD45RA+ naive T cells. The receptor set was obtained from a human donor in good health. Some libraries in this study had Jurkat cell RNA spiked in.

This clonotype came up many times. This rearrangement joins TRBV2 to TRBJ2-7; D is undetermined. In germline, CDR1 is SNHLY, CDR2 FYNNEI. V was cut by 3 bases and J by 6 bases, with 18 bases left in between. The CDR3 has 15 residues. CDR3 in amino acids: CASSEWPSPGLEQYF. In DNA, the CDR3 is TGTGCCAGCAGTGAGTGGCCAAGCCCCGGGCTCGAGCAGTACTTC.

V usage is TRBV19 and J usage is TRBJ2-1; 7 bases map to TRBD2. Per the germline V gene, CDR1 is LNHDA and CDR2 is SQIVND (reference sequence). The CDR3 has 15 residues. V gave up 1 base and J gave up 5 bases; unmatched junction bases: 5. As DNA, the CDR3 is TGTGCCAGTAGTATAGGACTAGCTGGCCACAATGAGCAGTTCTTC. It translates to CASSIGLAGHNEQFF.